The rows below give T cell receptor beta chains drawn from one sample of a study of technical replicates of blood from a few donors. Here immunoSEQ multiplex PCR was the method, and the copy in TCRdb shows in-frame clones only, minus some. Here the sample spans about 62,000 clones, over 85% being singletons. The source material was PBMCs. The receptors stem from a human donor in good health. Some clones in this sample may be carry-over from other donors' samples. Both conserved end residues are part of each CDR3. Each record gives: clone size, V gene, J gene, D gene, CDR3 protein, CDR3 DNA. A D gene is named only where the DNA matches it firmly. Part of the rows lack a size; the others show once, few, many or a class for expanded clones.

>.|TRBV15|TRBJ2-5|TRBD2
CATSREASGVRTQYF
TGTGCCACCAGCAGAGAGGCTAGCGGGGTCCGGACCCAGTACTTC
>.|TRBV11-3|TRBJ2-2|.
CASSLSSMGTGELFF
TGTGCCAGCAGCTTATCTAGCATGGGAACCGGGGAGCTGTTTTTT
>.|TRBV5-1|TRBJ2-7|TRBD1
CASSLDRGLREQYF
TGCGCCAGCAGCTTGGACAGGGGGCTGCGGGAGCAGTACTTC
>.|TRBV4-1|TRBJ2-5|.
CASSPFRDTQETQYF
TGCGCCAGCAGCCCCTTCCGAGACACCCAAGAGACCCAGTACTTC
>.|TRBV7-2|TRBJ2-4|TRBD2
CASSFGGRAKNIQYF
TGTGCCAGCAGCTTCGGCGGGAGAGCCAAAAACATTCAGTACTTC
>.|TRBV7-9|TRBJ1-2|.
CASSQATYGYTF
TGTGCCAGTTCACAGGCTACCTATGGCTACACCTTC
>.|TRBV4-3|TRBJ2-1|.
CASSLTTSTRSDEQFF
TGCGCCAGCAGCCTCACGACATCTACCAGATCTGATGAGCAGTTCTTC
>once|TRBV27|TRBJ2-5|.
CASSFGGYQETQYF
TGTGCCAGCAGTTTCGGAGGGTACCAAGAGACCCAGTACTTC
>.|TRBV15|TRBJ1-6|TRBD1
CATSKDRGTANSPLHF
TGTGCCACCAGCAAAGACAGGGGTACGGCTAATTCACCCCTCCACTTT
>.|TRBV2|TRBJ2-7|.
CASTGQSGEQYF
TGTGCCAGCACAGGACAGTCTGGGGAGCAGTACTTC
>.|TRBV5-1|TRBJ2-3|TRBD2
CASSLGLAGGPRTDTQYF
TGCGCCAGCAGCTTGGGACTAGCGGGGGGCCCCCGCACAGATACGCAGTATTTT
>.|TRBV11-2|TRBJ2-3|.
CASSSLLISDTQYF
TGTGCCAGCAGCTCCCTCCTAATTTCAGATACGCAGTATTTT
>.|TRBV9|TRBJ1-2|.
CASSVEEGGYGYTF
TGTGCCAGCAGCGTAGAGGAGGGTGGCTATGGCTACACCTTC
>.|TRBV7-7|TRBJ2-7|TRBD1
CASSQAGTGTEQYF
TGTGCCAGCAGCCAGGCCGGGACAGGGACCGAGCAGTACTTC
>.|TRBV5-6|TRBJ1-2|.
CASSLGGAYGYTF
TGTGCCAGCAGCTTAGGAGGGGCCTATGGCTACACCTTC
>.|TRBV19|TRBJ2-1|TRBD1
CASSPGQGAQSSYNEQFF
TGTGCCAGTAGTCCGGGACAGGGGGCGCAAAGCTCCTACAATGAGCAGTTCTTC
>.|TRBV30|TRBJ1-6|.
CAWSTAVQGESPLHF
TGTGCCTGGAGTACAGCGGTACAGGGAGAATCACCCCTCCACTTT
>.|TRBV10-3|TRBJ2-5|.
CAISQRGQETQYF
TGTGCCATCAGTCAAAGGGGCCAAGAGACCCAGTACTTC
>.|TRBV6-5|TRBJ2-7|TRBD2
CASRTLLAGRYEQYF
TGTGCCAGCAGAACCCTTCTAGCGGGACGCTACGAGCAGTACTTC
>.|TRBV7-3|TRBJ2-1|.
CASSLDGGIYQFF
TGTGCCAGCAGCTTAGATGGAGGAATTTATCAGTTCTTC
>.|TRBV12-5|TRBJ2-3|TRBD1
CASTAGTGTDTQYF
TGTGCTAGCACCGCCGGGACAGGGACAGATACGCAGTATTTT
>.|TRBV5-4|TRBJ2-3|.
CASSLYIRTDTQYF
TGTGCCAGCAGCTTGTACATACGCACAGATACGCAGTATTTT
>.|TRBV7-3|TRBJ2-2|TRBD2
CASSSPSGDTNTGELFF
TGTGCCAGCAGCTCACCCAGCGGGGATACGAACACCGGGGAGCTGTTTTTT
>.|TRBV9|TRBJ2-3|.
CASSVVSSEGTQYF
TGTGCCAGCAGCGTAGTTTCTAGCGAGGGTACGCAGTATTTT
>.|TRBV11-3|TRBJ1-1|.
CASSLGAGSKAFF
TGTGCCAGCAGCTTAGGGGCCGGCAGCAAAGCTTTCTTT
>.|TRBV5-1|TRBJ2-5|.
CASSLEGGRETQYF
TGCGCCAGCAGCTTGGAGGGGGGGCGGGAGACCCAGTACTTC
>.|TRBV7-2|TRBJ2-1|.
CASSLVRGAFQQFF
TGTGCCAGCAGCTTAGTTCGGGGGGCGTTCCAGCAGTTCTTC
>.|TRBV11-2|TRBJ2-7|.
CASSARGAGYEQYF
TGTGCCAGCAGCGCTAGGGGCGCGGGGTACGAGCAGTACTTC
>.|TRBV9|TRBJ2-1|TRBD2
CASTDSGSRYNEQFF
TGTGCCAGCACAGATAGCGGGAGTCGCTACAATGAGCAGTTCTTC
>few|TRBV7-8|TRBJ1-1|TRBD1
CASSPVTAGGTEAFF
TGTGCCAGCAGCCCCGTCACAGCAGGGGGCACTGAAGCTTTCTTT
>.|TRBV29-1|TRBJ1-1|TRBD1
CSVDRAVNTEAFF
TGCAGCGTGGACAGGGCCGTGAACACTGAAGCTTTCTTT
>.|TRBV7-2|TRBJ2-1|.
CASSVPRRNEQFF
TGTGCCAGCAGCGTGCCGAGGCGGAATGAGCAGTTCTTC
>few|TRBV6-6|TRBJ2-7|.
CASSQSSQNYEQYF
TGTGCCAGCAGTCAATCAAGTCAGAACTACGAGCAGTACTTC
>.|TRBV5-6|TRBJ1-4|TRBD1
CASSWDREEEKLFF
TGTGCCAGCAGCTGGGACAGGGAGGAAGAAAAACTGTTTTTT
>.|TRBV2|TRBJ2-5|TRBD2
CASRTSGSQETQYF
TGTGCCAGCAGGACTAGCGGGAGCCAAGAGACCCAGTACTTC
>.|TRBV23-1|TRBJ2-3|TRBD1
CASSHRDRGRKDTQYF
TGCGCCAGCAGTCATCGAGACAGGGGGCGGAAGGATACGCAGTATTTT
>.|TRBV2|TRBJ2-7|.
CASSEAGYEQYF
TGTGCCAGCAGTGAAGCCGGGTACGAGCAGTACTTC
>.|TRBV7-2|TRBJ2-2|.
CASSLDFSGELFF
TGTGCCAGCAGCTTAGACTTTTCCGGGGAGCTGTTTTTT
>.|TRBV30|TRBJ2-3|TRBD2
CAGGREWSDTQYF
TGTGCTGGAGGGAGGGAATGGTCAGATACGCAGTATTTT
>.|TRBV29-1|TRBJ1-2|.
CSVAGPRGYTF
TGCAGCGTCGCAGGGCCCAGGGGCTACACCTTC
>.|TRBV11-2|TRBJ2-3|TRBD2
CASSLDRLAGSTDTQYF
TGTGCCAGCAGCTTAGATAGACTAGCGGGTAGCACAGATACGCAGTATTTT
>.|TRBV5-1|TRBJ2-2|TRBD2
CASSPTSGANTGELFF
TGCGCCAGCAGCCCCACTAGCGGGGCAAACACCGGGGAGCTGTTTTTT
>.|TRBV4-3|TRBJ1-2|TRBD1
CASSQVGTGWYGYTF
TGCGCCAGCAGCCAAGTTGGGACAGGGTGGTATGGCTACACCTTC
>.|TRBV6-6|TRBJ2-2|TRBD2
CASSLIAGNTGELFF
TGTGCCAGCAGTTTAATAGCGGGGAACACCGGGGAGCTGTTTTTT
>.|TRBV19|TRBJ1-5|.
CASSSQRSQPQHF
TGTGCCAGTAGTTCCCAAAGGAGCCAGCCCCAGCATTTT
>.|TRBV11-2|TRBJ2-3|TRBD2
CASSAIGTSGRAGPDTQYF
TGTGCCAGCAGTGCAATCGGGACTAGCGGGAGGGCCGGGCCAGATACGCAGTATTTT
>.|TRBV7-8|TRBJ1-3|.
CASSSGDGTYSGNTIYF
TGTGCCAGCAGTTCAGGGGATGGGACCTATTCTGGAAACACCATATATTTT
>.|TRBV11-2|TRBJ2-2|.
CASSLDQSGELFF
TGTGCCAGCAGCTTAGATCAATCCGGGGAGCTGTTTTTT
>.|TRBV14|TRBJ2-1|.
CASSQERRKQFF
TGTGCCAGCAGCCAAGAGCGGCGGAAGCAGTTCTTC
>.|TRBV4-1|TRBJ1-2|.
CASSQDDFGVYGYTF
TGCGCCAGCAGCCAAGATGATTTCGGGGTGTACGGCTACACCTTC